This T cell receptor beta chain stems from a study of a mutant IDH1 vaccine in newly diagnosed glioma (dated by TCRdb to the early 2020s). Regarding the study in general: Vaccination was initiated 4-6 weeks after radiotherapy alone, or concurrently with temozolomide cycles in the chemotherapy-containing groups. Of the roughly 32 treated patients, 62.5% were male and roughly 40% were female, and a mean age of 40.4 years was recorded. Prior to enrollment, standard therapy consisting of radiotherapy alone, temozolomide alone, or radiochemotherapy with temozolomide had been administered to patients, with the combination being received by most patients. Visit V12 was the week-35 safety follow-up and visit V13 was the week-47 end of study. Peripheral blood was drawn at six visits: V03 (baseline), V05, V07, V10, V12 and V13. Longitudinal TCRB deep sequencing was done for 25 to 30 treated patients, wherever samples were available for exploratory analyses.

Reading the label with the study, this specimen's time point is: week 35, safety follow-up. Every vaccine dose consisted of 300 ug of a 20-mer mutant IDH1 peptide in Montanide, administered subcutaneously together with topical imiquimod. Eight vaccinations were administered to patients in weeks 1, 3, 5, 7, 11, 15, 19 and 23, corresponding to visits V03 through V10. The donors had newly diagnosed IDH1-mutant astrocytomas of WHO grade 3 or 4 that showed loss of nuclear ATRX. The samples were drawn from NOA16, a multicentre, single-arm, open-label phase I trial in Germany that tested a mutant IDH1 peptide vaccine in humans for the first time. Genomic DNA for TCRB sequencing was isolated from EDTA blood with the DNeasy Blood and Tissue Kit. Comments on this clone: What this receptor recognizes is not known. The record has no base qualities; no much larger clone is one base away.

The paper's findings and limits, for the study overall: PBMC samples for TCRB deep sequencing were selected based on availability. It was noted by the authors that analyses of patient blood samples could not be reproduced owing to sample limitations. Pseudoprogression seemed to be unrelated to changes in the top peripheral T cell clonotypes found by TCRB sequencing. Vaccine-induced immune responses across multiple MHC alleles were detected in around 92% of patients.

Libraries came from the immunoSEQ multiplex PCR assay. The hsTCRB Kit was used according to the manufacturer's protocol to amplify rearranged TCR beta chain sequences. TCRB libraries were sequenced on an Illumina MiSeq. As for how the authors treated the data: The kit vendor's proprietary platform handled demultiplexing, trimming and gene mapping. The table was pulled from immuneACCESS by TCRdb, which kept in-frame rearrangements only. Such tables lose some clones; where checked, under half of the loss comes from unresolved V genes, and the rest has no known cause. V, J and clone size derive from that table, while D and trimming were established from the DNA sequence. A total of 45,000 or so clones appear in this sample, 88% of them only once. The ten largest clones capture around 5.7% of the sample. The CDR3 has 14 amino acids, counting the end cysteine and phenylalanine. Only the CDR3 DNA is retained, 42 bases long and in frame from the first base. For CDR1 and CDR2, the germline V gene lists SGHDN and FVKESK. The germline V and J ends show losses of 4 bases and 4 bases respectively, and no gene match explains 7 bases of the junction.

The V and J segments used are TRBV14 and TRBJ2-7, with 7 bases aligning to TRBD1. The sample consisted of PBMCs, taken from a glioma patient whose treatment included an IDH1 peptide vaccine. The TCR was taken from a woman between 35 and 50 years old with glioma. The CDR3 reads CASSPWTGSYEQYF. DNA sequence: TGTGCCAGCAGCCCTTGGACAGGATCATACGAGCAGTACTTC.